This TCR beta chain was found in a study of blood T cell repertoires in COVID-19. Germline CDR1 LNHNV, CDR2 YYDKDF (reference sequence). The CDR3 is 14 amino acids. V was pared by 4 bases and J by 4 bases, with 11 bases between. Libraries were prepared by immunoSEQ multiplex PCR; TCRdb keeps only in-frame clonotypes and omits some of them. The table includes around 300,000 clones, approximately 91% detected once. This TCR derives from a man aged 45-60 years with acute or convalescent COVID-19. The sample was peripheral blood. The rearrangement links TRBV15 to TRBJ2-1; D gene unclear. CDR3 sequence reads: CATSTHSRYNEQFF. The CDR3 region has the DNA TGTGCCACCAGCACTCATAGCCGGTACAATGAGCAGTTCTTC.